This entry features one TCR beta chain sequence. Clones were read by immunoSEQ multiplex PCR, and TCRdb kept only the in-frame ones, dropping some. The sample carries 140,000 or so clones, roughly 90% recorded once. This sample is part of a study of blood T cell repertoires in COVID-19. Sequencing input: peripheral blood. This clonotype was sampled from a man aged 65-85 years with acute or convalescent COVID-19.

CDR3 residues: CASSGTSGGYEQFF. CDR3 DNA sequence: TGTGCCAGCAGCGGGACTAGCGGGGGGTATGAGCAGTTCTTC. This chain uses TRBV11-1 with TRBJ2-1; 15 bases match TRBD2. The CDR3 is 14 amino acids. Germline values: CDR1 SGHAT, CDR2 FQDESV (reference sequence). V lost 5 bases, J lost 8 bases, and 1 base stayed unmatched.